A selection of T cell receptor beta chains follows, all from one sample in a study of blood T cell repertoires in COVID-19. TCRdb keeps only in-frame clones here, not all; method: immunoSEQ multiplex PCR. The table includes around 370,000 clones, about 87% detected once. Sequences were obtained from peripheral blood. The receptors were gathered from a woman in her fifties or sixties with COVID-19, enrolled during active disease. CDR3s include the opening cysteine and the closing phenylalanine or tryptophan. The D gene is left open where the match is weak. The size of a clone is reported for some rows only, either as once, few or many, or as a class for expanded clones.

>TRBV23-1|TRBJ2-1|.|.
TGCGCCAGCAGTCAATCGGGGCAGGCAAGCTCCTACAATGAGCAGTTCTTC
CASSQSGQASSYNEQFF
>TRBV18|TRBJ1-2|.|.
TGTGCCAGCTCACCACCCGGCAGGGACTTCTATGGCTACACCTTC
CASSPPGRDFYGYTF
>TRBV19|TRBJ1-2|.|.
TGTGCCAGTAGTATCAAGGACAGTTATGGCTACACCTTC
CASSIKDSYGYTF
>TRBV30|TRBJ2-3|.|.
TGTGCCTGGAGTAGGGGGAGAACAGATACGCAGTATTTT
CAWSRGRTDTQYF
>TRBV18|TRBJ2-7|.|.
TGTGCCAGCTCACCTGAGGGAAGGGAGCAGTACTTC
CASSPEGREQYF
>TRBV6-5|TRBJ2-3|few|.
TGTGCCAGCAGTTATGCCGAGCGGAAAAGCACAGATACGCAGTATTTT
CASSYAERKSTDTQYF
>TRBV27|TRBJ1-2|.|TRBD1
TGTGCCAGCAGCCGTACCGGGACAGGGGGTTATCGCTACACCTTC
CASSRTGTGGYRYTF
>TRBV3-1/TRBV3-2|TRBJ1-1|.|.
TGTGCCAGCAGCTTAGACAGGAACACTGAAGCTTTCTTT
CASSLDRNTEAFF
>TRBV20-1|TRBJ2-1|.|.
TGCAGTGCTAAAGGGGGGGGTGAGCAGTTCTTC
CSAKGGGEQFF
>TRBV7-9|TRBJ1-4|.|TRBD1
TGTGCCAGCAGCCGTGGACAGGGGGCTGCAACTAATGAAAAACTGTTTTTT
CASSRGQGAATNEKLFF
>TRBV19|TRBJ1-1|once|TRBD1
TGTGCCAGTGGACAGGGGTGGAACACTGAAGCTTTCTTT
CASGQGWNTEAFF